This T cell receptor beta chain stems from a study of shared clonotypes between healthy human individuals. The naive CD8 population came from CD45RO-negative cells selected for CCR7, without terminally differentiated effector memory CD45RA+ cells. In the case of this clone: The antigen is undetermined.

TCRdb's copy holds only in-frame clones and misses some; the assay was immunoSEQ multiplex PCR. The sample gives around 2.1 million clones, about 93% of which show up once; about 1.5% is in the top ten. The CDR3 has 15 residues. V was pared by 7 bases and J by 9 bases, with 22 bases between. Per the germline V gene, CDR1 is LNHDA and CDR2 is SQIVND (reference sequence). Study-level findings and limits: There were few donors, and this limited the genetic and exposure-history diversity represented.

The material sequenced was naive CD8+ T cells from PBMCs. The chain combines TRBV19 with TRBJ2-1; D is perhaps TRBD2 (7 bases). The TCR originated in a man between 18 and 35 years old in good health. Some clones in this sample may be carry-over from other donors' samples. The DNA of the CDR3 is TGTGCCAGTACCGTAGCCTGGGGGGGGGCACGTGAGCAGTTCTTC. As protein: CASTVAWGGAREQFF.